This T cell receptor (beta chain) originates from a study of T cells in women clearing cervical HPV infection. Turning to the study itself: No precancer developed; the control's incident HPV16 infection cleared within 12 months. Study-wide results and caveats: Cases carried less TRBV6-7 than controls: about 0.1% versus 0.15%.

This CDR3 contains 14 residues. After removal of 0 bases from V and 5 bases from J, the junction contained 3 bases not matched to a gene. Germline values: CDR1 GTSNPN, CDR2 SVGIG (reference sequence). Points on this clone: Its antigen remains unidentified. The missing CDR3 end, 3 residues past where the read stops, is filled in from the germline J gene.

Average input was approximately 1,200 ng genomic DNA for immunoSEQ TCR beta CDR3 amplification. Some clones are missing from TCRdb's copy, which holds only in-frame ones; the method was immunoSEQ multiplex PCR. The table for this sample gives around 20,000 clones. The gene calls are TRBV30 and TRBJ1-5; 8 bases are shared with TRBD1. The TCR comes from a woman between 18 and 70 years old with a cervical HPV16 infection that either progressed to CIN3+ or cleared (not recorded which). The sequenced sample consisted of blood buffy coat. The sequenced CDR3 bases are TGTGCCTGGAGTGTCTCAGGGGGCCATCAGCCC. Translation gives CAWSVSGGHQP. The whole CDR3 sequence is CAWSVSGGHQPQHF.